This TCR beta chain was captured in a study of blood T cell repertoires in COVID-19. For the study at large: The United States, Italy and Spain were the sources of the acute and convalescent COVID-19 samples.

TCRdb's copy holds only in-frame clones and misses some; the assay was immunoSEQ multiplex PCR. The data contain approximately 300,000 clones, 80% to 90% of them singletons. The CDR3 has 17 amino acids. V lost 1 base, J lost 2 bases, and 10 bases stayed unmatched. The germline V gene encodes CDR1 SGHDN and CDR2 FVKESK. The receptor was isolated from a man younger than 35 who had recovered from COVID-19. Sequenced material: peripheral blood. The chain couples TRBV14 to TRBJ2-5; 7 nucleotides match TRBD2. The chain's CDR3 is CASSQAGTTYHQETQYF. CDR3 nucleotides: TGTGCCAGCAGCCAAGCGGGGACTACCTACCATCAAGAGACCCAGTACTTC.